This T cell receptor beta chain comes out of a study of a mutant IDH1 vaccine in newly diagnosed glioma. Study at large: In some groups vaccination began 4-6 weeks post-radiotherapy; others received it with temozolomide. The therapy given earlier, which was standard therapy, consisted of radiotherapy, temozolomide, or both, and most of the patients received both.

As concerns this clone: Its target is unknown.

Time point described: week 5, during vaccination. Mutant IDH1 20-mer peptide, at 300 ug, made up each vaccine dose, with topical imiquimod. The CDR3 runs to 13 residues. Per germline, CDR1 SGHAT and CDR2 FQNNGV. After removal of 10 bases from V and 5 bases from J, the junction contained 10 bases not matched to a gene. Points from the study as a whole: No link was apparently found between pseudoprogression and changes in top peripheral T cell clonotypes.

Produced via immunoSEQ multiplex PCR; TCRdb's table is partial and in-frame only. Of some 51,000 clones listed, around 80% are singletons. The source material was PBMCs, sampled from a glioma patient whose treatment included an IDH1 peptide vaccine. The clonotype was recovered from a man aged 45-65 years with glioma. V and J are TRBV11-2 and TRBJ2-5, with 7 nucleotides matching TRBD1. The CDR3 DNA sequence: TGTGCCACGATGACAGGGTCGGGCGAGACCCAGTACTTC. Protein: CATMTGSGETQYF.